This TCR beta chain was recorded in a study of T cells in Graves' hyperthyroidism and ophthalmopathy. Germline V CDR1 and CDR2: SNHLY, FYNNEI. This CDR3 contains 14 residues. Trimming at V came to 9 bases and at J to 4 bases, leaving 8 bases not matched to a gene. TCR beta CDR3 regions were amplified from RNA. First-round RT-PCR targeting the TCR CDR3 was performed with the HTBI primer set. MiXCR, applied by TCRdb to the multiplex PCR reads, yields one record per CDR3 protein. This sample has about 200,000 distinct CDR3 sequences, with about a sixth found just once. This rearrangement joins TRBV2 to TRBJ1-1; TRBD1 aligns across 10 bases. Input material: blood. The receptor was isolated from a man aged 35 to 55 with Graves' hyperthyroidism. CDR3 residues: CARTGTGVGTEAFF. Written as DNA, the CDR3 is TGTGCCAGAACCGGGACAGGGGTGGGCACTGAAGCTTTCTTT. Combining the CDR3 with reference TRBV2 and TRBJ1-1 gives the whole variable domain EPEVTQTPSHQVTQMGQEVILRCVPISNHLYFYWYRQILGQKVEFLVSFYNNEISEKSEIFDDQFSVERPDGSNFTLKIRSTKLEDSAMYFCARTGTGVGTEAFFGQGTRLTVV.